These 5 T cell receptor beta chains were sequenced from one sample in a study of blood T cell repertoires in COVID-19. The data were produced by immunoSEQ multiplex PCR, yet TCRdb's version contains in-frame clones alone and is incomplete. The table lists 340,000 or so clones, around nine tenths of them singletons. The sequenced material came from peripheral blood. Source of these receptors: a man in his forties or fifties with active or convalescent COVID-19.

The chain is built from TRBV5-5 and TRBJ1-6; D not resolved. This CDR3 spans 14 amino acids. The V end lost 0 bases, the J end lost 5 bases, and 6 bases lay between the germline ends. The germline CDR1 and CDR2 sequences are SGHKS and YYEKEE (reference sequence). CDR3 region: CASSLGENNSPLHF. The CDR3 DNA reads TGTGCCAGCAGCTTGGGCGAAAATAATTCACCCCTCCACTTT.

The chain uses TRBV9 and TRBJ2-3; a possible D gene is TRBD2 (5 bases). The germline V and J ends were trimmed by 0 bases and 2 bases, with 13 bases remaining between them. Germline CDR1 and CDR2: SGDLS and YYNGEE. This CDR3 has 16 amino acids. The DNA for the CDR3 is TGTGCCAGCAGCGTAGGAGGGAGAAGACCCACAGATACGCAGTATTTT. Translated, it gives CASSVGGRRPTDTQYF.

The chain links TRBV3-1 (or the pseudogene TRBV3-2) to TRBJ1-2; D is ambiguous. CDR1 LGHDT and CDR2 YNNKEL come from the germline V gene (reference sequence). The germline V and J ends were trimmed by 1 base and 4 bases, with 13 bases remaining between them. The length of the CDR3 is 15 residues. For the CDR3, the DNA is TGTGCCAGCAGCCAAGTGGCGGGGTCGGGCTATGGCTACACCTTC. Encoded protein: CASSQVAGSGYGYTF.

This CDR3 is CASSPKGPTGIIQSTIYF. The CDR3 region has the DNA TGTGCCAGCTCTCCTAAAGGTCCGACAGGGATTATACAGTCCACCATATATTTT. This chain joins TRBV18 and TRBJ1-3; 7 bases map to TRBD1. Germline V gene data show CDR1 as KGHSH and CDR2 as LQKENI. This CDR3 is 18 amino acids long. The J segment lost 9 bases and the V segment lost 6 bases, leaving 23 bases of the junction unmatched. Full variable domain (outside the CDR3, taken from reference TRBV18 and TRBJ1-3): NAGVMQNPRHLVRRRGQEARLRCSPMKGHSHVYWYRQLPEEGLKFMVYLQKENIIDESGMPKERFSAEFPKEGPSILRIQQVVRGDSAAYFCASSPKGPTGIIQSTIYFGEGSWLTVV.

The chain combines TRBV27 with TRBJ2-3; TRBD2 matches 9 bases. The CDR3 is made up of 14 amino acids. Germline lookup yields CDR1 MNHEY and CDR2 SMNVEV (reference sequence). V lost 6 bases and J lost 5; bases outside the gene matches: 6. CDR3 sequence reads: CASRISGGGDTQYF. In DNA, the CDR3 is TGTGCCAGCAGAATTAGCGGGGGTGGAGATACGCAGTATTTT.